Listed below are T cell receptor beta chains from one sample, sequenced in a study of beta chain features in type 1 diabetes. Generated by immunoSEQ multiplex PCR, the TCRdb table keeps only in-frame clones and is missing some. The sample contains over 350,000 clones, over 12% of which appear only once. Sequenced sample: naive CD4+ T cells from blood. Receptors originate from a young woman in good health. Both conserved end residues are part of each CDR3. D genes are given only for firm matches. Clone size is shown for a subset of rows, as once, few, many or a class of expanded clone.

j_call v_call cdr3_length d_call clone_size cdr3_aa cdr3_nt
TRBJ2-3 TRBV15 14 . few CATSRDGGADTQYF TGTGCCACCAGCAGAGATGGGGGCGCAGATACGCAGTATTTT
TRBJ2-5 TRBV28 18 TRBD2 . CASSSHEAGSRWQETQYF TGTGCCAGCAGTTCCCACGAAGCGGGAAGTAGGTGGCAAGAGACCCAGTACTTC
TRBJ2-1 TRBV19 14 TRBD1 . CATSPRDRGNEQFF TGTGCCACCTCTCCTCGGGACAGGGGCAATGAGCAGTTCTTC
TRBJ1-2 TRBV5-1 15 TRBD1 . CASSLVTGANYGYTF TGCGCCAGCAGCTTGGTCACAGGGGCTAACTATGGCTACACCTTC
TRBJ2-5 TRBV15 16 TRBD2 . CATSRGGLAGQETQYF TGTGCCACCAGCAGAGGAGGACTAGCGGGACAAGAGACCCAGTACTTC
TRBJ1-2 TRBV2 13 TRBD1 few CASSPRTGSGYTF TGTGCCAGCAGTCCCCGGACAGGTAGTGGCTACACCTTC
TRBJ2-1 TRBV7-7 15 . . CASSLGLVPYNEQFF TGTGCCAGCAGCTTAGGACTGGTCCCCTACAATGAGCAGTTCTTC
TRBJ2-4 TRBV29-1 13 . . CSVRGLAKNIQYF TGCAGCGTCAGGGGTCTAGCCAAAAACATTCAGTACTTC
TRBJ2-7 TRBV2 11 TRBD1 . CASTDRDEQYF TGTGCCAGCACGGACAGGGACGAGCAGTACTTC
TRBJ1-5 TRBV28 14 TRBD1 . CASSVGQVNQPQHF TGTGCCAGCAGTGTGGGACAGGTCAATCAGCCCCAGCATTTT
TRBJ2-3 TRBV7-9 13 . . CAIAVLHTDTQYF TGTGCTATAGCGGTCCTACACACAGATACGCAGTATTTT
TRBJ2-3 TRBV4-2 16 TRBD2 . CASSHPGLAGGDTQYF TGTGCCAGCAGCCACCCGGGACTAGCGGGAGGAGATACGCAGTATTTT
TRBJ1-5 TRBV28 14 . few CASRITGYDQPQHF TGTGCCAGCAGGATTACAGGGTACGACCAGCCCCAGCATTTT
TRBJ2-5 TRBV29-1 16 TRBD2 few CSVLTSGRALEETQYF TGCAGCGTTTTGACTAGCGGGAGGGCCTTGGAAGAGACCCAGTACTTC
TRBJ2-7 TRBV30 13 TRBD1 . CAWARQGLYEQYF TGTGCCTGGGCACGACAGGGCCTCTACGAGCAGTACTTC
TRBJ2-5 TRBV19 13 . . CASSIPQGETQYF TGTGCCAGTAGTATACCCCAGGGGGAGACCCAGTACTTC
TRBJ2-7 TRBV28 15 TRBD2 . CASSRSGSGEDEQYF TGTGCCAGCAGTCGAAGCGGGAGTGGGGAGGACGAGCAGTACTTC
TRBJ2-5 TRBV29-1 14 TRBD2 . CSVRTSGRTETQYF TGCAGCGTTAGGACTAGCGGGAGGACAGAGACCCAGTACTTC
TRBJ2-3 TRBV7-2 14 TRBD1 few CASSNRTGSDTQYF TGTGCCAGCAGCAACCGGACAGGATCAGATACGCAGTATTTT
TRBJ2-1 TRBV6-4 13 . few CASSGPRYNEQFF TGTGCCAGCAGTGGGCCTAGGTACAATGAGCAGTTCTTC